Only a few counts were recorded for the clone carrying this T cell receptor beta chain. Trimming shortened V by 4 bases and J by 4 bases, and 10 bases separated the two germline ends. CDR3 size: 13 residues. The data belong to a study of T cells in Graves' hyperthyroidism and ophthalmopathy. The investigators amplified TCR beta CDR3 regions from RNA transcripts. The HTBI primer set served for first-round RT-PCR of the TCR CDR3. TCRdb reprocessed the multiplex PCR reads via MiXCR and lists one record per CDR3 protein. Here the sample spans hundreds of thousands of distinct CDR3 sequences, about 43% being singletons.

The receptor was derived from a woman between 18 and 29 years old with Graves' hyperthyroidism. The sample was peripheral blood or thyroid tissue (not recorded which). V usage is TRBV12-3 or TRBV12-4 and J usage is TRBJ2-5; D call uncertain. This CDR3 reads CASSYWDLETQYF. CDR3 coding DNA: TGTGCCAGCAGTTACTGGGATCTAGAGACCCAGTACTTC.